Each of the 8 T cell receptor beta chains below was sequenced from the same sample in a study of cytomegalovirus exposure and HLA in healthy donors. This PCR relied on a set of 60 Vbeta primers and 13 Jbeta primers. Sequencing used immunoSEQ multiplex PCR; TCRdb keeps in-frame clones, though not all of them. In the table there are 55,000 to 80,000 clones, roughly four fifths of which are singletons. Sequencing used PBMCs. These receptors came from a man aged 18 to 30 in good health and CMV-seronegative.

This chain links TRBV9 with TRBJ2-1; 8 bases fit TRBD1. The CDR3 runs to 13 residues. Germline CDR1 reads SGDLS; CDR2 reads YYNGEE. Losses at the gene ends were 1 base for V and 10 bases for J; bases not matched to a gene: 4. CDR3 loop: CASSVRDRLEQFF. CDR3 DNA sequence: TGTGCCAGCAGCGTACGGGACAGGCTGGAGCAGTTCTTC.

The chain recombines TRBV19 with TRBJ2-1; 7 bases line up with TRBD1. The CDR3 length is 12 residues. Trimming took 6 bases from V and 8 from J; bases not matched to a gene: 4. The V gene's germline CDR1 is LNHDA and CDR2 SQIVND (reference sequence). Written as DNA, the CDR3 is TGTGCCAGTAGGACAGGGACGGATGAGCAGTTCTTC. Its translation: CASRTGTDEQFF.

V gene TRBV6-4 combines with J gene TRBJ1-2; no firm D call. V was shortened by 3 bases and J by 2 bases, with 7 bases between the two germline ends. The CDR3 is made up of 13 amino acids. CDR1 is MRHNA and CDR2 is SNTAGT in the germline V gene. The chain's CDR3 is CASSEFRNYGYTF. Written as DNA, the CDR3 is TGTGCCAGCAGTGAGTTCCGGAACTATGGCTACACCTTC.

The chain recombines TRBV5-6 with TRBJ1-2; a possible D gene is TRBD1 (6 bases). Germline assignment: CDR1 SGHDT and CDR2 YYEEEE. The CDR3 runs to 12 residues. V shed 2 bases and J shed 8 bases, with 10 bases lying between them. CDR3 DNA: TGTGCCAGCAGCTTAGGGGGAGGGGGCTACACCTTC. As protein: CASSLGGGGYTF.

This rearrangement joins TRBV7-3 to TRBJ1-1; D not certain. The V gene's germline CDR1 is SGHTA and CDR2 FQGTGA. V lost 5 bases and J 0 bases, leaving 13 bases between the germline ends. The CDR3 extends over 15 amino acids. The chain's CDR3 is CASSIPGKMNTEAFF. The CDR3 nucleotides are TGTGCCAGCAGCATCCCAGGAAAGATGAACACTGAAGCTTTCTTT.

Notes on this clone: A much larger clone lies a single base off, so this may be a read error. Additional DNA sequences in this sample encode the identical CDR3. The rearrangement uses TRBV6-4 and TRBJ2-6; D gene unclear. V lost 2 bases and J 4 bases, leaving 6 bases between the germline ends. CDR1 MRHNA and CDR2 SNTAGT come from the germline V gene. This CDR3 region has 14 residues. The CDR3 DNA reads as TGTGCCAGCAGTGACGGGCACGGGGCCAACGTCCTGACTTTC. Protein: CASSDGHGANVLTF.

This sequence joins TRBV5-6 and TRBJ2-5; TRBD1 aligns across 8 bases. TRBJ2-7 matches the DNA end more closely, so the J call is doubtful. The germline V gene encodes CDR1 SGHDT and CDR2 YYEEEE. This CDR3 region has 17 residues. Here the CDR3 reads CASSTDLPDRDFYEQYF. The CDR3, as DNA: TGTGCCAGCAGCACAGACCTCCCGGACAGGGATTTCTACGAGCAGTACTTC.

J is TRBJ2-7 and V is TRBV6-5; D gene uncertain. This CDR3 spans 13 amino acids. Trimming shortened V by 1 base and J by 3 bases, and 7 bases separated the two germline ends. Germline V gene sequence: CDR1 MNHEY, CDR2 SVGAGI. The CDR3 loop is CASSYYPGYEQYF. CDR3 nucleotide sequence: TGTGCCAGCAGTTACTACCCGGGCTACGAGCAGTACTTC.